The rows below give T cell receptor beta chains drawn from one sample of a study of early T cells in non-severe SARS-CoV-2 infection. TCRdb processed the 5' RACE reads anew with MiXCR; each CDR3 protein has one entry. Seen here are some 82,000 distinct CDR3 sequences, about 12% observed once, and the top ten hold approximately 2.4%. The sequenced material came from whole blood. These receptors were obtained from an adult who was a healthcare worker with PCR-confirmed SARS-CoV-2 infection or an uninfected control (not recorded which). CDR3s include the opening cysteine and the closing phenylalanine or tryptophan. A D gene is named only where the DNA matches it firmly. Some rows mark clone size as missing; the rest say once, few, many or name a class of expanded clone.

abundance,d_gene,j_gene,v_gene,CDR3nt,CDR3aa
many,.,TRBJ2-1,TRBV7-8,TGTGCCAGCAGCGCCCACACAGGAGGAGGGTTCGATGAGCAGTTCTTC,CASSAHTGGGFDEQFF
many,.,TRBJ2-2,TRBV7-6,TGTGCCAGCAGCTTAGGATCCAACACCGGGGAGCTGTTTTTT,CASSLGSNTGELFF
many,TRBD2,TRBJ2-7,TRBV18,TGTGCCAGCTCACCTTCTAGCGGGAGATACGAGCAGTACTTC,CASSPSSGRYEQYF
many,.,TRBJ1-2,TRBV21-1,TGTGCCAGCAGCAAAAGCGCGGGTAACTATGGCTACACCTTC,CASSKSAGNYGYTF
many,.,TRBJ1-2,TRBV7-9,TGTGCCAGCAGCTTAGTCGAGGGGGTTGGCTATGGCTACACCTTC,CASSLVEGVGYGYTF
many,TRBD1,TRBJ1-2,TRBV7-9,TGTGCCAGCAGAGTCGACAGGGCTGATGGCTACACCTTC,CASRVDRADGYTF
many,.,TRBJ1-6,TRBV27,TGTGCCAGCAGTTTTTACAGGATAGGATCCTATAATTCACCCCTCCACTTT,CASSFYRIGSYNSPLHF
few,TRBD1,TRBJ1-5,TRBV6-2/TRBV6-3,TGTGCCAGCAGTTACTCGACAGGGATGGGGCAGCCCCAGCATTTT,CASSYSTGMGQPQHF
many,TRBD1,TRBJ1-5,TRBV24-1,TGTGCCACCATGGCGACAGGGGGCAATCAGCCCCAGCATTTT,CATMATGGNQPQHF
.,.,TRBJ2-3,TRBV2,TGTGCCAGCAGTGCTCTGGGGGATACGCAGTATTTT,CASSALGDTQYF
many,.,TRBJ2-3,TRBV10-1,TGCGCCAGCAGTGACTCCGGGTCCCCGGGAGATACGCAGTATTTT,CASSDSGSPGDTQYF
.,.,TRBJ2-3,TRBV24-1,TGTGCCACCAGTGACCATGGGATCGGCGGAGATACGCAGTATTTT,CATSDHGIGGDTQYF
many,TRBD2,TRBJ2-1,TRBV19,TGTGCCAGTAGTATAGATCGGGGGGGCGAAAATGAGCAGTTCTTC,CASSIDRGGENEQFF
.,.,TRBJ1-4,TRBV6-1,TGTGCCAGCAGTGAAGGCCAGCTGGGAAAACTGTTTTTT,CASSEGQLGKLFF
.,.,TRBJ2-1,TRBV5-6,TGTGCCAGCAGCTTGGACGACACTGAGCAGTTCTTC,CASSLDDTEQFF
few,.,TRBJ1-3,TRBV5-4,TGTGCCAGCAGCTTGGGACGGAACTCTGGAAACACCATATATTTT,CASSLGRNSGNTIYF
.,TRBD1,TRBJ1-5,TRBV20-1,TGCAGTGCTGCCCAAGGGACAGGGAGCAATCAGCCCCAGCATTTT,CSAAQGTGSNQPQHF
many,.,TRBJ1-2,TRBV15,TGTGCCACCAGCAGAGCCCCTAACTATGGCTACACCTTC,CATSRAPNYGYTF
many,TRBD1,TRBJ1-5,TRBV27,TGTGCCCCACCTCCCGGACAGGGTGGGGGCAATCAGCCCCAGCATTTT,CAPPPGQGGGNQPQHF
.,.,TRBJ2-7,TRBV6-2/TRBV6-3,TGTGCCAGCAGCCCCCAGGGGAGTAAGCAGTACTTC,CASSPQGSKQYF
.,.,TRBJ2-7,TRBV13,TGTGCCAGCAGCTTAATACGTGTGGGGGCTGACTACGAGCAGTACTTC,CASSLIRVGADYEQYF
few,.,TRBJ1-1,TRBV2,TGTGCCAGCAGTGAAAGGGTTACTGAAGCTTTCTTT,CASSERVTEAFF
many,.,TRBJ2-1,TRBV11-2,TGTGCCAGCAGCTTATTGCTGACCTCCTACAATGAGCAGTTCTTC,CASSLLLTSYNEQFF
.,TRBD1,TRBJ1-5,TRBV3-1,TGTGCCAGCAGCCAATACTCAGGACAGGGGGCTATGCGCAATCAGCCCCAGCATTTT,CASSQYSGQGAMRNQPQHF
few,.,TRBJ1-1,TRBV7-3,TGTGCCAGCAGCTTACAGGCCTCCACTGAAGCTTTCTTT,CASSLQASTEAFF
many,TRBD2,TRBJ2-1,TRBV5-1,TGCGCCAGCAGCTTCCCTAAAGGCCTAGCGGGAGTAAGGGGTGAGCAGTTCTTC,CASSFPKGLAGVRGEQFF
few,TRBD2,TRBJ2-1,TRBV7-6,TGTGCCAGCAGCTTAGGGGCGGGGGGGCGATACAATGAGCAGTTCTTC,CASSLGAGGRYNEQFF
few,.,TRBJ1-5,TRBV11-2,TGTGCCAGCAGCTTAAGTACGGTTCAGCCCCAGCATTTT,CASSLSTVQPQHF
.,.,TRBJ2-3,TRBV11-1,TGTGCCAGCAGCCCCGGTTCGGGCACAGATACGCAGTATTTT,CASSPGSGTDTQYF
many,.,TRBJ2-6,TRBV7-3,TGTGCCAGCAGCTTAAGGGGGACCAACCGGACGGGGGCCAACGTCCTGACTTTC,CASSLRGTNRTGANVLTF
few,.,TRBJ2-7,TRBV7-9,TGTGCCAGCAGCCCCCGGACGAACGAAGGACGCGAGCAGTACTTC,CASSPRTNEGREQYF
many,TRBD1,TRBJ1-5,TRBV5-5,TGTGCCAGCAGACGGACAGGGGGTGATAGCAATCAGCCCCAGCATTTT,CASRRTGGDSNQPQHF
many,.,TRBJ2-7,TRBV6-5,TGTGCCAGCAGTCCTCTTCTGGGAAGGGTATCGTACGAGCAGTACTTC,CASSPLLGRVSYEQYF
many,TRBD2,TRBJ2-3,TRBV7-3,TGTGCCAGCAACCTAGCGGGAGGGACAGATACGCAGTATTTT,CASNLAGGTDTQYF
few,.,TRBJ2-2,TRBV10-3,TGTGCCATCAGAGGACCCTCTGTCCCCGGGGAGCTGTTTTTT,CAIRGPSVPGELFF
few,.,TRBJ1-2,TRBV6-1,TGTGCCATCAGCCGGGGCGCTAACTATGGCTACACCTTC,CAISRGANYGYTF